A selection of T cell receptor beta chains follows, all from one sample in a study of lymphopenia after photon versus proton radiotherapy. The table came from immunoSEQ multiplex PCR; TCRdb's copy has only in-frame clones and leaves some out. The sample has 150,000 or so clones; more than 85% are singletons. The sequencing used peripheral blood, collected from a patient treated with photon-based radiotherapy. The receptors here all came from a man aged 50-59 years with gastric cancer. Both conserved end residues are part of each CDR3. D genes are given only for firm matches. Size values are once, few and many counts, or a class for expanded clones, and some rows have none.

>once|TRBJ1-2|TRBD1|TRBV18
CASSPAGTGSHYGYTF
TGTGCCAGCTCACCTGCCGGGACAGGGTCTCACTATGGCTACACCTTC
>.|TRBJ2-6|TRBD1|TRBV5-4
CASSLGTGTHSGANVLTF
TGTGCCAGCAGCCTCGGGACAGGGACGCACTCTGGGGCCAACGTCCTGACTTTC
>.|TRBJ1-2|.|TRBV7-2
CASSPAGSLRGGYTF
TGTGCCAGCAGTCCAGCCGGGAGCCTAAGGGGTGGCTACACCTTC
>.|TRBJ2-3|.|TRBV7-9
CASSSSREGGDTQYF
TGTGCCAGCAGCTCGTCACGGGAAGGGGGAGATACGCAGTATTTT
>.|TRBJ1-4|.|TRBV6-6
CASSGSSFNEKLFF
TGTGCCAGCAGTGGGTCCTCATTTAATGAAAAACTGTTTTTT
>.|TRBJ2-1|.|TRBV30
CAWAGLVEQFF
TGTGCCTGGGCGGGGCTGGTTGAGCAGTTCTTC
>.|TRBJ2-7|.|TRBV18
CASSSGQPFEQYF
TGTGCCAGCTCATCCGGACAGCCCTTCGAGCAGTACTTC
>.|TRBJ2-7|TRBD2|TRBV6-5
CASTGGFSYEQYF
TGTGCCAGCACGGGAGGATTCTCCTACGAGCAGTACTTC
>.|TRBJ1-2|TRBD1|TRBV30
CAWTPDRGNGYTF
TGTGCCTGGACCCCCGACAGGGGGAATGGCTACACCTTC
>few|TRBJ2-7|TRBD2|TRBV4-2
CASSPQGEAGGPGEQYF
TGTGCCAGCAGCCCTCAAGGAGAAGCGGGAGGGCCGGGCGAGCAGTACTTC
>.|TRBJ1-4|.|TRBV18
CASSPEDSAKLFF
TGTGCCAGCTCACCGGAGGACAGCGCGAAACTGTTTTTT
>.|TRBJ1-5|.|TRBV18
CASSPGTGQNQPQHF
TGTGCCAGCTCACCGGGCACAGGGCAAAATCAGCCCCAGCATTTT
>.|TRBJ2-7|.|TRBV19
CASSSGDRPYEQYF
TGTGCCAGTAGCTCAGGGGATAGGCCCTACGAGCAGTACTTC
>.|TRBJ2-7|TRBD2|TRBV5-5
CASSRGLAASYEQYF
TGTGCCAGCAGCCGGGGTCTAGCGGCTTCCTACGAGCAGTACTTC
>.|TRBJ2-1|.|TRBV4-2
CASSQVGSRGYNEQFF
TGTGCCAGCAGCCAAGTTGGGTCCCGGGGGTACAATGAGCAGTTCTTC
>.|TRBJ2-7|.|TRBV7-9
CASSPPNAGFAYEQYF
TGTGCCAGCAGCCCCCCCAACGCGGGATTCGCCTACGAGCAGTACTTC
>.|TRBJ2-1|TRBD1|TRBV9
CASSVADRVIYNEQFF
TGTGCCAGCAGCGTAGCGGACAGGGTCATCTACAATGAGCAGTTCTTC
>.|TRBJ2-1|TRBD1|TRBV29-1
CSGPGTGYNEQFF
TGCAGCGGGCCGGGGACAGGTTACAATGAGCAGTTCTTC